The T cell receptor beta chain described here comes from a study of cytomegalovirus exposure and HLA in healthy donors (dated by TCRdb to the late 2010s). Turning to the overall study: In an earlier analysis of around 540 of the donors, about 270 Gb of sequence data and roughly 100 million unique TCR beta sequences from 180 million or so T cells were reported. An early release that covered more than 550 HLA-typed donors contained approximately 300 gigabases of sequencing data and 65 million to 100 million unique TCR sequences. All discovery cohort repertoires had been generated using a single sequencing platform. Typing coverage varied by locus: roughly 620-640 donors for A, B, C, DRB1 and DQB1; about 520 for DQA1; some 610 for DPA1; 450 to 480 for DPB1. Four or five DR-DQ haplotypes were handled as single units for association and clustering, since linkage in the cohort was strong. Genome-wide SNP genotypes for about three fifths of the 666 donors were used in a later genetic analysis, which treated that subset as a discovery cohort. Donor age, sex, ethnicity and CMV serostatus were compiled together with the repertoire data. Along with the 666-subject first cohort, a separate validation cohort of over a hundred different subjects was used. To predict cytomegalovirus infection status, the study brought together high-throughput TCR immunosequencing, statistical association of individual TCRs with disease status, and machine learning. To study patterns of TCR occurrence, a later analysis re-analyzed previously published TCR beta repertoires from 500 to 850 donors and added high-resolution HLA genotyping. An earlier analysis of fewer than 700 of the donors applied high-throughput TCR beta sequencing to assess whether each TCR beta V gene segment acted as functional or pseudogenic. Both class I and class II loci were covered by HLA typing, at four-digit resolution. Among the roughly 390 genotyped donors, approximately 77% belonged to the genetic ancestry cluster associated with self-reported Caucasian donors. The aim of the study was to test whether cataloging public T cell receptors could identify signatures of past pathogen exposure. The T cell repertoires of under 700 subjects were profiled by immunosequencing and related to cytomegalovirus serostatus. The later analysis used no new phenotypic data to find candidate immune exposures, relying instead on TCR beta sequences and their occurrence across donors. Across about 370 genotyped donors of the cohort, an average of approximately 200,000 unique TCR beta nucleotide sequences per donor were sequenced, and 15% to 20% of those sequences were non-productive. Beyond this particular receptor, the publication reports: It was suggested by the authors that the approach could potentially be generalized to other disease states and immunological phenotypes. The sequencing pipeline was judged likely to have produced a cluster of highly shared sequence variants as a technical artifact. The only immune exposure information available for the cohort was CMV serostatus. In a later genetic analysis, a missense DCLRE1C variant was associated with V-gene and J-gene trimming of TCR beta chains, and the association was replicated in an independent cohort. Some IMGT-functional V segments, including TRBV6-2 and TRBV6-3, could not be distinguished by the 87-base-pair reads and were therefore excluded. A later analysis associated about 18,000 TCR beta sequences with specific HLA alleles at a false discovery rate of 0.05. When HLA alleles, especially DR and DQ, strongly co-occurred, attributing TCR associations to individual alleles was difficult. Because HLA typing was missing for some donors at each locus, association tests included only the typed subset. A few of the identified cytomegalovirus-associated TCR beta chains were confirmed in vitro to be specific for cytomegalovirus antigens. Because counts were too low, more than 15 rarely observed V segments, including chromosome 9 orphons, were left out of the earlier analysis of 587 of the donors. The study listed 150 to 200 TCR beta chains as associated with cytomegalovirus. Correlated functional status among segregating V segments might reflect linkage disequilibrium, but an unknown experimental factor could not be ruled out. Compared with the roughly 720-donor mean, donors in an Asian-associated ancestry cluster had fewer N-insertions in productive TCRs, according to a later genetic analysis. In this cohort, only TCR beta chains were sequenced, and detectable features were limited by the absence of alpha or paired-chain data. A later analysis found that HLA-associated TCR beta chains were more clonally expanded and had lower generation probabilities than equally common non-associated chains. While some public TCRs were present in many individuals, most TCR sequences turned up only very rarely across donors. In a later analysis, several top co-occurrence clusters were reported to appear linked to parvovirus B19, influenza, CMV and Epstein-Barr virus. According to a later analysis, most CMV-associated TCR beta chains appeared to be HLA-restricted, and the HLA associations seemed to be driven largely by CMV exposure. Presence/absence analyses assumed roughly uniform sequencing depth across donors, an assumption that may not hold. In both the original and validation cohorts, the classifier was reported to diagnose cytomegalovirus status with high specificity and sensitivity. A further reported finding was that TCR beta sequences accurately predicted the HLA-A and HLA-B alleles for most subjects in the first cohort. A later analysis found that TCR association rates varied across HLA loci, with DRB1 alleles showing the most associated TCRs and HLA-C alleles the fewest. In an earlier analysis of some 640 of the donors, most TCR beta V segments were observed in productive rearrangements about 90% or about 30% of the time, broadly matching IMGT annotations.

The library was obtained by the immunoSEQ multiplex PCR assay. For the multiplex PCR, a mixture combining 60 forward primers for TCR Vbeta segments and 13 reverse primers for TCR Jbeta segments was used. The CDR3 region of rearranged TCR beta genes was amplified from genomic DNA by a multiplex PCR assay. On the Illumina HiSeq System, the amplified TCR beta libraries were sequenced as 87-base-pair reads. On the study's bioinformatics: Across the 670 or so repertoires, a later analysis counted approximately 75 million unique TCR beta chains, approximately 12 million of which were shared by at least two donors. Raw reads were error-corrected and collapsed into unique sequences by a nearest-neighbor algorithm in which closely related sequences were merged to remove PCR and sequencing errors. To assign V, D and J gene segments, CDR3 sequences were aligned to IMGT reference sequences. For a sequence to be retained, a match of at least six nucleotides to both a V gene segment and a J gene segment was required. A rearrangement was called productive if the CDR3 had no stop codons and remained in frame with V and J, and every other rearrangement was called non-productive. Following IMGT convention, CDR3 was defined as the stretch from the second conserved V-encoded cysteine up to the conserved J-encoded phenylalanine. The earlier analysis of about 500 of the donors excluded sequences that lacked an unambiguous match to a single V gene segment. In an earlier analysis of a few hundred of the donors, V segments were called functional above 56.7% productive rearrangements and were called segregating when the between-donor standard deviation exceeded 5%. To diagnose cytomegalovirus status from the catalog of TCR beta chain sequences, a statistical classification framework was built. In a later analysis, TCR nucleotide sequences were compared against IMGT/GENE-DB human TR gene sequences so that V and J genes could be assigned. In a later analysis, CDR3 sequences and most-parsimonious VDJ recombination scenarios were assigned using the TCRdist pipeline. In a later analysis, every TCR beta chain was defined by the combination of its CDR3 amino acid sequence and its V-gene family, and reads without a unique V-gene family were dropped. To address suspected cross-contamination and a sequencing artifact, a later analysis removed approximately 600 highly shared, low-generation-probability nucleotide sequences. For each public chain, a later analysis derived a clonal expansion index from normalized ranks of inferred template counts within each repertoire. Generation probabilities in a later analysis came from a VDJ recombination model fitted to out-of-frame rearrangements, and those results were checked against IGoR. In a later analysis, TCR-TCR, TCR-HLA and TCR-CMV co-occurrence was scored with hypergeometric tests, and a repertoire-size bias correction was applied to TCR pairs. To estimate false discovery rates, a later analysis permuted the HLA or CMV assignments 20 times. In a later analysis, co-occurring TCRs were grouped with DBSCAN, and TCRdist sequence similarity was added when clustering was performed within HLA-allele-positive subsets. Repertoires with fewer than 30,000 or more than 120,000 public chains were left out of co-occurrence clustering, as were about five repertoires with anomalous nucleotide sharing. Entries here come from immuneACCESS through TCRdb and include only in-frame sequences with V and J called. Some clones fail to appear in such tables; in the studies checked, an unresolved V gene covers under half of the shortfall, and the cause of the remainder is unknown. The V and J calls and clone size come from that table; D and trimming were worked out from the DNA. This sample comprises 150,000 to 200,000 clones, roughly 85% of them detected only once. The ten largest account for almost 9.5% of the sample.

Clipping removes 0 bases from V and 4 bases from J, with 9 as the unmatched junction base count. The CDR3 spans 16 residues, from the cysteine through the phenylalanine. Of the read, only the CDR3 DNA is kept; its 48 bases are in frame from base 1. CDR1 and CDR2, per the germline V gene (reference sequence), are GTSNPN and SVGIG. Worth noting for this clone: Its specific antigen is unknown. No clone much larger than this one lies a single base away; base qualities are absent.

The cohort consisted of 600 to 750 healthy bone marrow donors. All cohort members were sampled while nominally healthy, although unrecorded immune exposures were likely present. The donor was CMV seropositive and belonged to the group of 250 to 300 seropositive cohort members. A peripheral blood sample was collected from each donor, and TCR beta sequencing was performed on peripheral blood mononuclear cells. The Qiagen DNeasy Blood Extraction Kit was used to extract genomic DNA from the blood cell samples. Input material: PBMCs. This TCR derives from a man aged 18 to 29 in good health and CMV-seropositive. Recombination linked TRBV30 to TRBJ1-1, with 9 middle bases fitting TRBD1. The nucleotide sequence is TGTGCCTGGAGTGTCCCAACAGGGGGCAAGGGCACTGAAGCTTTCTTT. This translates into CAWSVPTGGKGTEAFF. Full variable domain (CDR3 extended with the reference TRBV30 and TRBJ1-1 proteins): SQTIHQWPATLVQPVGSPLSLECTVEGTSNPNLYWYRQAAGRGLQLLFYSVGIGQISSEVPQNLSASRPQDRQFILSSKKLLLSDSGFYLCAWSVPTGGKGTEAFFGQGTRLTVV.